The 22 T cell receptor beta chains below come from one sample, sequenced in a study of T-cell reconstitution after alpha-beta-depleted transplantation in children. Unique molecular identifiers were used in preparing the TCRbeta library. From the PCR reads, TCRdb called clonotypes with MiXCR, one entry per CDR3 protein. The repertoire holds about 300,000 distinct CDR3 sequences, with about 9.4% as singletons. The source material was PBMCs, sampled before TCRalphabeta/CD19-depleted stem cell transplant. The receptors come from a boy in the first two years of life with acute myeloid leukemia, due to receive a stem cell transplant.

The genes are TRBV29-1 and TRBJ2-5, with 9 bases lining up with TRBD1. Germline V gene sequence: CDR1 SQVTM, CDR2 ANQGSEA. The CDR3 consists of 13 residues. The J segment lost 7 bases and the V segment lost 4 bases, leaving 7 bases of the junction unmatched. This chain's CDR3 is CSVVRTGEGTQYF. As DNA, the CDR3 is TGCAGCGTTGTTCGGACAGGGGAGGGGACCCAGTACTTC.

The table lists this clonotype with a few counts. V usage is TRBV27 and J usage is TRBJ2-5, with 7 positions matching TRBD2. The CDR3 has 14 residues. Germline trimming cut 3 bases from V and 5 bases from J; bases unmatched to any gene: 6. Germline V lookup: CDR1 MNHEY, CDR2 SMNVEV (reference sequence). CDR3 in DNA: TGTGCCAGCAGTTTTGCGGGAGTGGGGGAGACCCAGTACTTC. Residues: CASSFAGVGETQYF.

This clonotype was counted at least ten times. V usage is TRBV12-3 or TRBV12-4 and J usage is TRBJ1-2; no clear D gene. Trimming cost V 2 bases and J 6 bases, with 7 bases left between them. This CDR3 comprises 12 residues. The CDR3 sequence: CASSLRADGYTF. Written as DNA, the CDR3 is TGTGCCAGCAGTTTAAGGGCGGATGGCTACACCTTC.

This clonotype was observed at least ten times. The gene calls are TRBV7-2 and TRBJ2-3; 10 bases map to TRBD1. This CDR3 spans 17 amino acids. J lost 3 bases, V lost 3 bases, and 9 bases had no gene match. From germline, CDR1 is SGHTA and CDR2 FQGNSA. The CDR3 spells CASSFLRWTGGTDTQYF. In nucleotides, the CDR3 is TGTGCCAGCAGCTTTCTGCGGTGGACAGGGGGAACAGATACGCAGTATTTT.

In this sample, this clonotype turned up many times. This chain joins TRBV7-9 and TRBJ2-6; tentatively, D is TRBD1 (6 bases). CDR1 is SEHNR and CDR2 is FQNEAQ in the germline V gene (reference sequence). CDR3 length: 14 amino acids. V lost 7 bases and J lost 0, with 7 bases in between. CDR3 loop: CASKQGSGANVLTF. The CDR3 DNA reads as TGTGCCAGCAAACAGGGCTCTGGGGCCAACGTCCTGACTTTC.

A few counts support this clonotype. V usage is TRBV20-1 and J usage is TRBJ1-1; TRBD1 agrees at 7 bases. The CDR3 totals 14 residues. The V and J ends lost 3 bases and 1 base, in that order; junction bases with no gene match: 5. In germline, CDR1 is DFQATT, CDR2 SNEGSKA (reference sequence). The DNA of the CDR3 is TGCAGTGCTAGGACAGGGAGGGGGAACACTGAAGCTTTCTTT. Protein: CSARTGRGNTEAFF.

Ten or more counts support this clonotype. V usage is TRBV12-3 or TRBV12-4 and J usage is TRBJ2-3; the match to TRBD2 covers 9 bases. This CDR3 is 16 amino acids long. Germline trimming cut 7 bases from V and 3 bases from J; bases unmatched to any gene: 11. CDR3 nucleotide sequence: TGTGCCAGCACCCAGGCTAGCGGGATGAAAACAGATACGCAGTATTTT. Its protein product is CASTQASGMKTDTQYF.

This clonotype was counted many times. V is TRBV14 and J is TRBJ2-3; perhaps TRBD2 as D (6 bases). Germline CDR1 is SGHDN and CDR2 is FVKESK. The V and J ends lost 4 bases and 3 bases respectively, with 17 bases between them. The CDR3 length is 16 residues. CDR3 bases: TGTGCCAGCAGCCCTCGACTAGGAGTGGGAACAGATACGCAGTATTTT. Translated: CASSPRLGVGTDTQYF.

This clonotype was picked up many times. This chain uses TRBV7-7 with TRBJ2-1; D may be TRBD1 or TRBD2 (5 bases each). Trimming stripped 5 bases from V and 5 bases from J, with 22 bases between. The CDR3 totals 17 residues. Germline loops: CDR1 SSHAT, CDR2 FNYEAQ (reference sequence). The CDR3 nucleotides read TGTGCCAGCAGCCCGGGGCCGGGAAACCCAGGACACAATGAGCAGTTCTTC. It is translated as CASSPGPGNPGHNEQFF.

This chain links TRBV19 with TRBJ1-4, with D tentatively TRBD1 (5 bases). The CDR3 runs to 14 residues. V lost 5 bases and J 5 bases, leaving 12 bases between the germline ends. Per the germline V gene, CDR1 is LNHDA and CDR2 is SQIVND (reference sequence). CDR3 nucleotides: TGTGCCAGTAGTCAGGGACTGCCCAATGAAAAACTGTTTTTT. Protein sequence: CASSQGLPNEKLFF.

This clonotype was counted at least ten times. CDR3 protein: CASRLGSQRYEQYF. DNA of the CDR3: TGTGCCAGCCGCCTTGGGAGTCAGCGGTACGAGCAGTACTTC. The V and J genes are TRBV2 and TRBJ2-7, with D maybe TRBD2 (5 bases). Trimming shortened V by 8 bases and J by 4 bases, and 18 bases separated the two germline ends. The CDR3 has 14 amino acids. Looked up from germline, CDR1 is SNHLY and CDR2 is FYNNEI.

This clonotype was seen repeatedly, ten times or more. V and J are TRBV4-3 and TRBJ2-7, with D tentatively TRBD1 or TRBD2 (5 bases each). The CDR3 sequence is 15 residues long. Germline assignment: CDR1 LGHNA and CDR2 YSLEER. The V end was cut by 4 bases, the J end by 0 bases, with 13 bases between. The CDR3 loop is CASSRGRQFSYEQYF. The CDR3 DNA sequence: TGCGCCAGCAGCCGGGGGAGACAGTTCTCCTACGAGCAGTACTTC.

This rearrangement joins TRBV6-2 or TRBV6-3 to TRBJ2-7; 8 positions agree with TRBD2. Germline CDR1 reads MNHEY; CDR2 reads SVGEGT. The trim removed 5 bases at V and 5 bases at J, leaving 8 bases unmatched. This CDR3 is built from 14 residues. This CDR3 reads CASSRQGLAHEQYF. In DNA form, the CDR3 reads TGTGCCAGCAGTCGACAAGGACTAGCCCACGAGCAGTACTTC.

Ten or more counts support this clonotype. The J gene is TRBJ2-7, the V gene TRBV27; D not certain. The germline V and J ends were trimmed by 5 bases and 0 bases, with 11 bases remaining between them. Germline V CDR1 and CDR2: MNHEY, SMNVEV (reference sequence). The CDR3 runs to 14 residues. This chain's CDR3 is CASSRYSSSYEQYF. The CDR3 DNA is TGTGCCAGCAGTCGGTACAGCAGCTCCTACGAGCAGTACTTC.

Comment on this clonotype: A read error may explain this, as a much larger clone is one base away. The V call is TRBV3-1, the J call TRBJ2-5, with D perhaps TRBD2 (6 bases). The CDR3 totals 15 residues. Germline V gene data show CDR1 as LGHDT and CDR2 as YNNKEL (reference sequence). Trimming removed 8 bases from V and 7 bases from J, with 23 bases in between. CDR3: CASCEIQRAQGTQYF. CDR3 sequence (DNA): TGTGCCAGCTGCGAAATCCAGCGGGCCCAGGGGACCCAGTACTTC.

The J gene is TRBJ1-2, the V gene TRBV12-3 or TRBV12-4, with D maybe TRBD1 (6 bases). The CDR3 runs to 13 residues. V lost 8 bases and J 4 bases, leaving 14 bases between the germline ends. Written as DNA, the CDR3 is TGTGCCAGCGGGACACCCCAGGGCTATGGCTACACCTTC. Amino acid sequence: CASGTPQGYGYTF.

This clonotype occurred many times. This sequence joins TRBV27 and TRBJ1-2; possibly TRBD1 for D (6 bases). CDR3 length: 13 amino acids. The V and J ends lost 6 bases and 5 bases respectively, with 13 bases between them. The germline gives CDR1 MNHEY, CDR2 SMNVEV (reference sequence). CDR3 in amino acids: CASSLLGAYGYTF. DNA for the CDR3: TGTGCCAGCAGCTTACTGGGGGCGTATGGCTACACCTTC.

This clonotype occurred many times. The chain joins TRBV7-6 to TRBJ1-5, with a possible D match to TRBD1 (6 bases). The CDR3 spans 17 residues. V dropped 2 bases and J dropped 3 bases, with 17 bases sitting between them. Germline V gene sequence: CDR1 SGHVS, CDR2 FNYEAQ. CDR3 bases: TGTGCCAGCAGCTTACAAGCCGGGACAAGGCTCAATCAGCCCCAGCATTTT. Translating gives CASSLQAGTRLNQPQHF.

Points on this clonotype: One base away lies a much larger clone, so this may be a sequencing read error. This CDR3 reads CASSPLGIGETQYF. The CDR3 nucleotides read TGTGCCAGCAGCCCTCTAGGGATTGGAGAGACCCAGTACTTC. The J gene is TRBJ2-5, the V gene TRBV27, with D hard to call. The CDR3 loop spans 14 amino acids. Germline CDR1 is MNHEY and CDR2 is SMNVEV (reference sequence). V gave up 6 bases and J gave up 4 bases, with 15 bases separating them.

This clonotype was picked up many times. The chain couples TRBV12-3 or TRBV12-4 to TRBJ2-7; 8 bases fit TRBD1. V dropped 5 bases and J dropped 2; count of bases not matched to a gene: 8. The CDR3 runs 15 residues. The DNA for the CDR3 is TGTGCCAGCAGTCCCCCGGACAGGGAGGCCTACGAGCAGTACTTC. Protein product: CASSPPDREAYEQYF.

This clonotype was recorded at least ten times. The gene calls are TRBV12-3 or TRBV12-4 and TRBJ2-6, with 8 positions matching TRBD1. Germline trimming cut 2 bases from V and 3 bases from J; bases unmatched to any gene: 3. This CDR3 is built from 16 residues. CDR3 in amino acids: CASSLTGGSGANVLTF. DNA for the CDR3: TGTGCCAGCAGTTTAACAGGGGGAAGTGGGGCCAACGTCCTGACTTTC.

This clonotype appeared many times. This rearrangement joins TRBV4-2 to TRBJ2-7; 9 nucleotides match TRBD1. CDR3 length: 15 residues. The V and J ends lost 0 bases and 7 bases, in that order; junction bases with no gene match: 7. CDR1 and CDR2 from the germline V gene are LGHNA and YNFKEQ. CDR3 loop: CASSQDTGGRLEQYF. In DNA, the CDR3 is TGTGCCAGCAGCCAAGATACAGGGGGCCGTCTGGAGCAGTACTTC.